This T cell receptor (beta chain) emerged from a study of CD8 T cells in ankylosing spondylitis. The study's findings and limits: Ankylosing spondylitis blood appeared to be characterized by a TCR beta motif of 8 or 9 highly homologous variants.

The sample holds many counts of this clonotype. The antigen remains unidentified. TCRdb re-called the 5' RACE reads through MiXCR, storing one row per CDR3 protein. Of under 400,000 distinct CDR3 sequences listed, approximately 10% are singletons. Per the germline V gene, CDR1 is KGHDR and CDR2 is SFDVKD. This CDR3 contains 13 residues. The ends were cut back, 9 bases at V and 2 bases at J, with 11 bases in the middle. The V gene is TRBV24-1, the J gene TRBJ2-3, with D possibly matching TRBD2 (6 bases). The source is a female donor with ankylosing spondylitis or in good health (not recorded which). Source material: blood, either unsorted or a sorted T cell fraction (not recorded which). In DNA, the CDR3 is TGTGCCACCGGGCGGGGTAACACAGATACGCAGTATTTT. The encoded protein is CATGRGNTDTQYF.